This T cell receptor beta chain was identified during a study of CD4 T cell repertoires in COVID-19. Findings of the study overall: SARS-CoV and/or HKU1 spike cultures shared between about 6.5 and 27% of SARS-CoV-2 clonotypes.

The memory T cells were sequenced right after ex vivo isolation, without culture. Method: immunoSEQ multiplex PCR; TCRdb's copy keeps in-frame clones and lacks some. The data hold about 75,000 clones, with 83% observed a single time. Regarding this clone: The antigen is unknown.

This clonotype was sampled from a human donor who had COVID-19. The sequencing used CD4+ T cells from peripheral blood, collected after recovery from COVID-19.

The CDR3 coding sequence is TGTGCCAGCAGTGCTAGCGACCCCTACGAGCAGTACTTC. It yields the protein CASSASDPYEQYF. The chain recombines TRBV6-4 with TRBJ2-7; weak D call: TRBD2 (6 bases). This CDR3 is 13 amino acids long. V was pared by 4 bases and J by 2 bases, with 9 bases between. Germline V gives CDR1 MRHNA, CDR2 SNTAGT.